This is a list of T cell receptor beta chains from one sample in a study of low-dose radiotherapy and immunotherapy resistance in tumors. TCRdb re-derived calls from the reads in MiXCR, one entry per CDR3 protein. The sample lists 57,000 or so distinct CDR3 sequences; around 27% were seen once. The input for sequencing was PBMCs, taken before treatment. These TCRs come from a male donor with prostate cancer. Both conserved end residues are part of each CDR3. The D gene is left open where the match is weak. Part of the rows lack a size; the others show once, few, many or a class for expanded clones.

J gene	V gene	D gene	clone size	CDR3 protein	CDR3 DNA
TRBJ2-3	TRBV6-4	NA	many	CASSESPALSTDTQYF	TGTGCCAGCAGTGAAAGTCCGGCGCTCTCCACAGATACGCAGTATTTT
TRBJ2-2	TRBV29-1	NA	many	CSVGGAVPGELFF	TGCAGCGTTGGAGGGGCAGTCCCCGGGGAGCTGTTTTTT
TRBJ1-1	TRBV12-3/TRBV12-4	NA	few	CASSLTQDTEAFF	TGTGCCAGCAGTTTGACACAGGACACTGAAGCTTTCTTT
TRBJ2-5	TRBV18	NA	NA	CASSLGTYQETQYF	TGTGCCAGCTCACTTGGGACGTACCAAGAGACCCAGTACTTC
TRBJ1-6	TRBV6-1	TRBD1	many	CASSEIRQGPIKPLHF	TGTGCCAGCAGTGAGATAAGACAGGGGCCAATAAAGCCCCTCCACTTT
TRBJ1-4	TRBV20-1	NA	many	CSAKRGGNEKLFF	TGCAGTGCAAAAAGAGGGGGAAATGAAAAACTGTTTTTT
TRBJ2-5	TRBV20-1	NA	many	CSASPRAEPRVWELQETQYF	TGCAGTGCCTCCCCCCGCGCGGAGCCGAGGGTATGGGAGTTACAAGAGACCCAGTACTTC
TRBJ2-1	TRBV7-9	TRBD2	many	CASSSFRIAGGPGEQFF	TGTGCCAGCAGCTCGTTCCGGATAGCGGGAGGGCCGGGTGAGCAGTTCTTC
TRBJ2-5	TRBV10-3	NA	many	CAISGRDREGTQYF	TGTGCCATCAGTGGCAGGGACCGTGAGGGTACCCAGTACTTC
TRBJ2-1	TRBV18	TRBD2	many	CASSPLRGGDEQFF	TGTGCCAGCTCACCCCTTCGGGGGGGCGATGAGCAGTTCTTC
TRBJ2-7	TRBV12-5	TRBD1	many	CASAPAGQGGEQYF	TGTGCTAGTGCCCCGGCCGGACAGGGAGGCGAGCAGTACTTC
TRBJ2-3	TRBV28	NA	once	CATDGGDGGGQYF	TGTGCCACCGATGGGGGAGACGGGGGAGGGCAGTATTTT
TRBJ1-4	TRBV2	NA	many	CASSPFGTTNEKLFF	TGTGCCAGCAGTCCCTTCGGAACAACTAATGAAAAACTGTTTTTT
TRBJ1-1	TRBV20-1	TRBD1	many	CSALRQGEGNTEAFF	TGCAGTGCTCTCAGACAGGGAGAGGGGAACACTGAAGCTTTCTTT
TRBJ2-3	TRBV11-2	TRBD2	many	CASSPGLAASTDTQYF	TGTGCCAGCAGCCCGGGACTAGCTGCTAGCACAGATACGCAGTATTTT
TRBJ1-1	TRBV27	NA	many	CASSLSGTEAFF	TGTGCCAGCAGTTTATCCGGCACTGAAGCTTTCTTT
TRBJ2-5	TRBV27	TRBD1	many	CASSFETGGFETQYF	TGTGCCAGCAGTTTTGAGACAGGGGGCTTCGAGACCCAGTACTTC
TRBJ2-1	TRBV19	TRBD1	many	CASSVGTGSSYNEQFF	TGTGCCAGTAGTGTTGGGACAGGGAGCTCCTACAATGAGCAGTTCTTC
TRBJ1-1	TRBV19	NA	few	CASRPTGLQKVTEAFF	TGTGCCAGTAGGCCGACGGGTCTCCAAAAGGTCACTGAAGCTTTCTTT
TRBJ2-1	TRBV3-1	NA	many	CASSQDTVYVNEQFF	TGTGCCAGCAGCCAAGATACGGTGTATGTGAATGAGCAGTTCTTC
TRBJ2-2	TRBV12-3/TRBV12-4	TRBD1	NA	CASRTPGQGAAGELFF	TGTGCCAGCAGGACCCCGGGACAGGGGGCGGCCGGGGAGCTGTTTTTT
TRBJ2-7	TRBV5-1	TRBD2	many	CASSLVAGGLEQYF	TGCGCCAGCAGCTTGGTAGCGGGGGGGCTCGAGCAGTACTTC
TRBJ2-7	TRBV6-1	NA	many	CAISEAGIGHEQYF	TGTGCCATCAGTGAGGCGGGAATCGGCCACGAGCAGTACTTC
TRBJ1-5	TRBV5-1	NA	many	CASSLLGTQPQHF	TGCGCCAGCAGCTTGCTTGGGACCCAGCCCCAGCATTTT
TRBJ1-1	TRBV29-1	NA	many	CSVEDRTQGKAFF	TGCAGCGTTGAAGATCGGACCCAAGGGAAAGCTTTCTTT
TRBJ2-1	TRBV7-9	TRBD2	many	CASSLGASGRAGYEQFF	TGTGCCAGCAGCTTAGGGGCTAGCGGGAGGGCCGGGTATGAGCAGTTCTTC
TRBJ1-3	TRBV23-1	TRBD1	NA	CASSNRDRPYSGNTIYF	TGCGCCAGCAGCAATCGGGACAGGCCTTACTCTGGAAACACCATATATTTT
TRBJ2-7	TRBV28	TRBD2	NA	CASRTSGTTYEQYF	TGTGCCAGCCGAACTAGCGGGACTACCTACGAGCAGTACTTC
TRBJ2-1	TRBV13	TRBD1	many	CASTRTPDRDNEQFF	TGTGCCAGCACCCGTACCCCAGACAGGGACAATGAGCAGTTCTTC
TRBJ2-3	TRBV29-1	TRBD2	NA	CSVGKREIGADTQYF	TGCAGCGTTGGGAAGCGGGAGATCGGCGCAGATACGCAGTATTTT
TRBJ1-4	TRBV6-6	TRBD1	many	CASSYARDSFNEKLFF	TGTGCCAGCAGTTACGCGAGGGACAGCTTTAATGAAAAACTGTTTTTT
TRBJ1-2	TRBV27	NA	NA	CASSFARRGWGYTF	TGTGCCAGCAGTTTCGCAAGAAGGGGTTGGGGCTACACCTTC
TRBJ1-5	TRBV6-6	NA	many	CASRPLPQGISNQPQHF	TGTGCCAGCAGACCATTGCCTCAGGGGATTAGCAATCAGCCCCAGCATTTT
TRBJ1-2	TRBV10-3	NA	NA	CAISELNPYGYTF	TGTGCCATCAGTGAGCTCAACCCCTATGGCTACACCTTC
TRBJ2-1	TRBV3-1	NA	many	CASSQDPLSTYNEQFF	TGTGCCAGCAGCCAAGATCCCCTATCAACCTACAATGAGCAGTTCTTC
TRBJ1-1	TRBV29-1	NA	many	CSVVGPMNTEAFF	TGCAGCGTTGTGGGGCCGATGAACACTGAAGCTTTCTTT